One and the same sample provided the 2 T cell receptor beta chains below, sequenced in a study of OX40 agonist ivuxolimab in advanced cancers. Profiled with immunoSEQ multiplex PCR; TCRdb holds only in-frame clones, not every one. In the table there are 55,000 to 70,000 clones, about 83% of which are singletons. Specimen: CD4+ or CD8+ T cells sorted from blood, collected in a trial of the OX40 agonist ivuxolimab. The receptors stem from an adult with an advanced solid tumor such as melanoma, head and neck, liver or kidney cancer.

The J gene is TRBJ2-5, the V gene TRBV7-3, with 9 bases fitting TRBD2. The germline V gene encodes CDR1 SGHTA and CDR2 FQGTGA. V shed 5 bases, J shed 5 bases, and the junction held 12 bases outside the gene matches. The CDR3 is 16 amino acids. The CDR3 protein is CASSQASGAGGETQYF. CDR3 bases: TGTGCCAGCAGCCAGGCTAGCGGGGCCGGAGGGGAGACCCAGTACTTC.

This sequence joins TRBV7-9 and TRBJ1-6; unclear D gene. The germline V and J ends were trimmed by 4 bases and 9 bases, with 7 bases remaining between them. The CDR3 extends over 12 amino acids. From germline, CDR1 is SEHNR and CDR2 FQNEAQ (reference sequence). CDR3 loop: CASSSSGSPLHF. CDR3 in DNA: TGTGCCAGCAGCTCATCCGGTTCACCCCTCCACTTT.